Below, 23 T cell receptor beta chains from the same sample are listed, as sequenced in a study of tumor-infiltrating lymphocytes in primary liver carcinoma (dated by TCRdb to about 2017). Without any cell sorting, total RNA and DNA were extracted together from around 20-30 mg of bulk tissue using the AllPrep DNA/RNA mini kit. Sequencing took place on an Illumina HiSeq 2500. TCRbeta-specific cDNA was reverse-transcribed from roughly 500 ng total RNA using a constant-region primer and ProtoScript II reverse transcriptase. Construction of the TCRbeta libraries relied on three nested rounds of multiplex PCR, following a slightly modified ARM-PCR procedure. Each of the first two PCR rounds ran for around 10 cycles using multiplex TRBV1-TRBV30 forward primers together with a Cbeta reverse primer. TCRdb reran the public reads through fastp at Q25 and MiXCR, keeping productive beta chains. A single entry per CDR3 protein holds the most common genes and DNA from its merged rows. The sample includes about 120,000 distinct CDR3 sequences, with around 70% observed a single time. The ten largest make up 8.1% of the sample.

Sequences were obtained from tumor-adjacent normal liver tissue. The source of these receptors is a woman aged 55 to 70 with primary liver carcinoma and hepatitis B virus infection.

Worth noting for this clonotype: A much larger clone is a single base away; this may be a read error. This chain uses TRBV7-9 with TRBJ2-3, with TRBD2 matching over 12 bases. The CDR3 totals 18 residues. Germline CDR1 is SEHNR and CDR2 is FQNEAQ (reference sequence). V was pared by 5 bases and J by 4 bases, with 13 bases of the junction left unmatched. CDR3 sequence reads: CASSTLTGLAGGADTQYF. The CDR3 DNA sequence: TGTGCCAGCAGCACCCTTACCGGGCTAGCGGGAGGGGCAGATACGCAGTATTTT.

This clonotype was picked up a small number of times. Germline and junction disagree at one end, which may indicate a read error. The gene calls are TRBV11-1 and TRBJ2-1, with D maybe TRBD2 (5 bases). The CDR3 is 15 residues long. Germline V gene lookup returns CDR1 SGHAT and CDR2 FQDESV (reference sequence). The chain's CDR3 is CASSRTENSYNEQFF. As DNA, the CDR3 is TGTGCTAGCAGCCGGACTGAGAACTCCTACAATGAGCAGTTCTTC.

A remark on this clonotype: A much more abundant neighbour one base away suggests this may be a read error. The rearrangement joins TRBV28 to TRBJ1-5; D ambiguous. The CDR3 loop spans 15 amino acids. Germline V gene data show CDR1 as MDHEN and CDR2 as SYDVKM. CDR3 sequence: CTSSLIKGLRQPQHF. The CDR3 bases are TGTACCAGCAGTTTAATTAAGGGTTTACGGCAGCCCCAGCATTTT.

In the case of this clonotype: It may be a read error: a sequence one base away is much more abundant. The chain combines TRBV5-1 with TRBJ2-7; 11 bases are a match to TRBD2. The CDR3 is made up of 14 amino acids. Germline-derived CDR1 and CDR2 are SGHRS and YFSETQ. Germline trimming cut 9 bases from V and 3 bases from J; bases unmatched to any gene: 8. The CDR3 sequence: CANRAGTSGYEQYF. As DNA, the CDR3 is TGCGCCAACAGGGCCGGGACTAGCGGCTACGAGCAGTACTTC.

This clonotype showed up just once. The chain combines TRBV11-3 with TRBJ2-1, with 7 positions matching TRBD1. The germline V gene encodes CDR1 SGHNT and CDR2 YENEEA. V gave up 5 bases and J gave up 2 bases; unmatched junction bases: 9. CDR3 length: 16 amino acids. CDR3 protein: CASSIDRDPTYNEQFF. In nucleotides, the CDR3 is TGTGCCAGCAGCATCGACAGGGACCCTACCTACAATGAGCAGTTCTTC.

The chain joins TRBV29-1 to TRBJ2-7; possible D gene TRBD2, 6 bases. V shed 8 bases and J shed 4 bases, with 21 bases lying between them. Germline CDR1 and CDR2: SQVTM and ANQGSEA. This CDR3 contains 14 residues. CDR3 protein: CSFRGTGRSYEQYF. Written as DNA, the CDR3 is TGCAGCTTTCGAGGGACTGGCCGCTCATACGAGCAGTACTTC.

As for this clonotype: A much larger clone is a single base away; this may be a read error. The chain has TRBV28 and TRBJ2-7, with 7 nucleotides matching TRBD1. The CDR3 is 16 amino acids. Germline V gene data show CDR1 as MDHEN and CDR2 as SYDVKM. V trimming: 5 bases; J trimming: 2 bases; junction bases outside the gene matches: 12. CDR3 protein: CASSPTPGTDPYEQYF. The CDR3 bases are TGTGCCAGCAGTCCGACCCCGGGGACAGACCCCTACGAGCAGTACTTC.

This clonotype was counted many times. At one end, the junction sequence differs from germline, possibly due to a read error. The CDR3 DNA is TGTGCCGGCAGCTTGAGCCAGCGGGCGTTTATCACCGGGGAGCTGTTTTTT. It translates to CAGSLSQRAFITGELFF. The chain uses TRBV5-4 and TRBJ2-2; possibly TRBD2 for D (6 bases). This CDR3 is built from 17 residues. From germline, CDR1 is SGHNT and CDR2 YYREEE (reference sequence).

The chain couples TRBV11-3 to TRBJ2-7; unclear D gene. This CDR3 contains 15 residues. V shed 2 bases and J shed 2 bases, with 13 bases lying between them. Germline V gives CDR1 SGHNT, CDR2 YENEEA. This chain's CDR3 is CASSLRPGEAYEQYF. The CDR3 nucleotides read TGTGCCAGCAGCTTACGTCCAGGTGAGGCCTACGAGCAGTACTTC.

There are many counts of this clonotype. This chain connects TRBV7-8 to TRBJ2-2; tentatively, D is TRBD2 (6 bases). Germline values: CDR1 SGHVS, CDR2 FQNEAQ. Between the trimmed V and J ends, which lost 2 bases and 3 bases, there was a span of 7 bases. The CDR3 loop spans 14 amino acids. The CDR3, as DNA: TGTGCCAGCAGCTTAACGGGAGACACCGGGGAGCTGTTTTTT. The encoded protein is CASSLTGDTGELFF.

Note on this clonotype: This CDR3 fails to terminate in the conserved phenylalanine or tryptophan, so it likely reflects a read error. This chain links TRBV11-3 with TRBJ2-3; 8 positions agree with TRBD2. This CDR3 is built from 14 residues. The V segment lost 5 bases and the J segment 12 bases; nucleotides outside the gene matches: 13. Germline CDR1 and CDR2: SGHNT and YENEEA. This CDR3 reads CASSLRTSTGTQYL. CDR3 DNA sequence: TGTGCCAGCAGCCTCAGGACTAGCACAGGTACACAGTATCTT.

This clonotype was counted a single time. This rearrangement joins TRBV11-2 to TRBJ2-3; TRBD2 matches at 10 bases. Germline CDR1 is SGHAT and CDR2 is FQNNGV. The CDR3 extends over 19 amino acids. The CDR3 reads CVSSPEGGTSDRWADTQYF. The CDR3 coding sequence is TGTGTGAGCAGCCCAGAAGGTGGGACTAGCGACCGTTGGGCGGATACGCAGTATTTT.

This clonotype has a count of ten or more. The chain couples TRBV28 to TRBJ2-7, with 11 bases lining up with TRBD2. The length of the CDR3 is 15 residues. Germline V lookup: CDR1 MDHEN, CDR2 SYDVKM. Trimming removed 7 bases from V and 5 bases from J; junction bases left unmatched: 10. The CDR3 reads CASTNRLAGTNEQYF. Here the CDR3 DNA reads TGTGCCAGCACCAACAGACTAGCGGGGACTAACGAGCAGTACTTC.

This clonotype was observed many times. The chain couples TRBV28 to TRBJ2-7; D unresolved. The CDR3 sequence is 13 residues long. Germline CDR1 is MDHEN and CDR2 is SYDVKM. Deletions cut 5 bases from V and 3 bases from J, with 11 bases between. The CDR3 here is CASSPTNSYEQYF. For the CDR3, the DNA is TGTGCCAGCAGTCCCACCAACAGCTACGAGCAGTACTTC.

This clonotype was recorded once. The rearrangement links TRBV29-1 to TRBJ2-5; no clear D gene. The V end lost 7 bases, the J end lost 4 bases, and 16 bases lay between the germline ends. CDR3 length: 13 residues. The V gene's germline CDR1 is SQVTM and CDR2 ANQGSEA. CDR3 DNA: TGCAGCGCACCTCTTACTGGTAGAGAGACCCAGTACTTC. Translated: CSAPLTGRETQYF.

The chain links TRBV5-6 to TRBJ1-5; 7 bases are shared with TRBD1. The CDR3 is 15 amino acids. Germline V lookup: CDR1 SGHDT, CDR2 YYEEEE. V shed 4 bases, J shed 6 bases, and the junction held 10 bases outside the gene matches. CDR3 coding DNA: TGTGCCAGCAGCCTCGGGACAGCCACAGGTCAGCCCCAGCATTTT. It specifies CASSLGTATGQPQHF.

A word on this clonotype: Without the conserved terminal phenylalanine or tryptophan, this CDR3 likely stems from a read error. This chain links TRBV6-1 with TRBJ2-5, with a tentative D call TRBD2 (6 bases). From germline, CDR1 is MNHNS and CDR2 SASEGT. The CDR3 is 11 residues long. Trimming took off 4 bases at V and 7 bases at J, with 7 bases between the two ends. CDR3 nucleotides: TGTGCCAGCAGTGTTAGCGGGACCCAGTACATC. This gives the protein CASSVSGTQYI.

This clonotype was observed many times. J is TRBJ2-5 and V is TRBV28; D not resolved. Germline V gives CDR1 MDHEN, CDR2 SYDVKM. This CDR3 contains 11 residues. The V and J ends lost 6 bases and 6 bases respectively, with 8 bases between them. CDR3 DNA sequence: TGTGCCAGCAGCAATGAGAAGACCCAGTACTTC. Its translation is CASSNEKTQYF. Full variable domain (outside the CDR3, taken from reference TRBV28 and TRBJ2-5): DVKVTQSSRYLVKRTGEKVFLECVQDMDHENMFWYRQDPGLGLRLIYFSYDVKMKEKGDIPEGYSVSREKKERFSLILESASTNQTSMYLCASSNEKTQYFGPGTRLLVL.

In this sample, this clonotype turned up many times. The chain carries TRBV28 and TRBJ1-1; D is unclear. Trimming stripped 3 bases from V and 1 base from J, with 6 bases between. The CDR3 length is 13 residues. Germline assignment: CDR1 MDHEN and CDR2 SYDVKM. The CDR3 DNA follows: TGTGCCAGCAGTTTCCCCCAGAACACTGAAGCTTTCTTT. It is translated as CASSFPQNTEAFF.

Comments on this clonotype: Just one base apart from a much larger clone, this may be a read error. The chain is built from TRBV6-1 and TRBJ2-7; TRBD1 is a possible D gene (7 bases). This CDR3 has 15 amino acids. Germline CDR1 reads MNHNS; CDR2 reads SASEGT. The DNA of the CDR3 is TGTGCCAGCAACCCCCAGGGGGACTGGGCCTACGAGCACTACTTC. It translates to CASNPQGDWAYEHYF.

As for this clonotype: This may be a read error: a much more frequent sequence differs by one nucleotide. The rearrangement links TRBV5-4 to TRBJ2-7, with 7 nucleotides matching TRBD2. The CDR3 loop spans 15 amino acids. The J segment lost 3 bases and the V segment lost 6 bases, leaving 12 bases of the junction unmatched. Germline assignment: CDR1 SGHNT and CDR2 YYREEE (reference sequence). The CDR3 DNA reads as TGTGCCAGCAACTTCTCTAGCGGCATGGGCTACGAGCAGTACTTC. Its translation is CASNFSSGMGYEQYF.

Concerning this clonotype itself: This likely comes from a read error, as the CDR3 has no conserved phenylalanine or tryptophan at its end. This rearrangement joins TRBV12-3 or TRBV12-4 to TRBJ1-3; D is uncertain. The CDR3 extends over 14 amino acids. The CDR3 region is CASSLVRSGNTIYL. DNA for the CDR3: TGCGCCAGCAGTTTAGTCCGCTCTGGAAACACCATATATTTA.

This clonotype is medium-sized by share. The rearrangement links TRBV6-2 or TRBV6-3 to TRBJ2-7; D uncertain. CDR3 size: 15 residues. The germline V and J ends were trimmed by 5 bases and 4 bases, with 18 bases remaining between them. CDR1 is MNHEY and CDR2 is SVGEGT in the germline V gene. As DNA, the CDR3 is TGTGCCAGCAGTGACCCTTTATCGCGATCGTACGAGCAGTACTTC. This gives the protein CASSDPLSRSYEQYF.